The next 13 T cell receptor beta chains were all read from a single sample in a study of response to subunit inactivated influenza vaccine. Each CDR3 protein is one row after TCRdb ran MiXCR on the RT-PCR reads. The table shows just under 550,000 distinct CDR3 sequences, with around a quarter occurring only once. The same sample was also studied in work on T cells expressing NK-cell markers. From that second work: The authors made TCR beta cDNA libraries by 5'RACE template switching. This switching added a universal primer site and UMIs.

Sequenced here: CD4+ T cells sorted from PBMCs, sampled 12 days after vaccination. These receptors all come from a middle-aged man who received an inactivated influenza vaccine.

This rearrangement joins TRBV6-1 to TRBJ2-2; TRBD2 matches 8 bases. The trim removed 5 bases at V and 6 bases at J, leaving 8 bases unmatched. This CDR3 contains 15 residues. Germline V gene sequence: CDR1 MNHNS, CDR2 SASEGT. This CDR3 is CASSPGLGVSGELFF. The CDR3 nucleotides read TGTGCCAGCAGTCCGGGACTAGGGGTTTCCGGGGAGCTGTTTTTT.

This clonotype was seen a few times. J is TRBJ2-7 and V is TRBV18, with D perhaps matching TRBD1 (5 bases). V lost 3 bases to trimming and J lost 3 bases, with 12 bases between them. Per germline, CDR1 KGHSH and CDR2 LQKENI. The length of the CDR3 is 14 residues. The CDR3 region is CASSPPTAFYEQYF. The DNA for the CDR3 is TGTGCCAGCTCACCTCCGACAGCTTTCTACGAGCAGTACTTC.

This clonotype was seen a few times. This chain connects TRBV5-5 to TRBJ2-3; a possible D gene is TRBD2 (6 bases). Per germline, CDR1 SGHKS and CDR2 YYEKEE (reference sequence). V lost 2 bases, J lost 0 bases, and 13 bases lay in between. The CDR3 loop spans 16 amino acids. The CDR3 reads CASSFRGGASTDTQYF. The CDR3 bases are TGTGCCAGCAGCTTTAGAGGAGGGGCTAGCACAGATACGCAGTATTTT.

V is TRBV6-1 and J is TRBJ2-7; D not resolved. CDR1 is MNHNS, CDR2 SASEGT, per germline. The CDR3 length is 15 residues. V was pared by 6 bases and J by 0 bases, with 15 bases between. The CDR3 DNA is TGTGCCAGCAGCCGGCCGGGCCTCATCTCCTACGAGCAGTACTTC. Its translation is CASSRPGLISYEQYF.

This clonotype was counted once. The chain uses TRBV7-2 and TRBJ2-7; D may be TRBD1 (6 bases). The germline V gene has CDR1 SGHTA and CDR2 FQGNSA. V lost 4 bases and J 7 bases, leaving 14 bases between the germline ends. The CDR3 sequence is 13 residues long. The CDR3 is CASSSQGMGEQYF. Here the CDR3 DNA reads TGTGCCAGCAGCTCACAGGGTATGGGAGAGCAGTACTTC. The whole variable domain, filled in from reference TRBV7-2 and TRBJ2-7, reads GAGVSQSPSNKVTEKGKDVELRCDPISGHTALYWYRQSLGQGLEFLIYFQGNSAPDKSGLPSDRFSAERTGGSVSTLTIQRTQQEDSAVYLCASSSQGMGEQYFGPGTRLTVT.

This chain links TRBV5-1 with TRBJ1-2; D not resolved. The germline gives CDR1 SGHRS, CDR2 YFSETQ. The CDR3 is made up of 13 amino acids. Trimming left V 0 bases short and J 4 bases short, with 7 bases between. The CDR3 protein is CASSLVASYGYTF. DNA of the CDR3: TGCGCCAGCAGCTTGGTGGCTTCCTATGGCTACACCTTC.

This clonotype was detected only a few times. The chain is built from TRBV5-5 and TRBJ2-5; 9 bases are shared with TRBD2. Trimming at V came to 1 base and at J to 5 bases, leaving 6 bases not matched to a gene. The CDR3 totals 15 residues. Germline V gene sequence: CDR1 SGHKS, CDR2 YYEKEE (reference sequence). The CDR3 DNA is TGTGCCAGCAGCTTGTCCGGGACTAGCTTGGAGACCCAGTACTTC. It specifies CASSLSGTSLETQYF.

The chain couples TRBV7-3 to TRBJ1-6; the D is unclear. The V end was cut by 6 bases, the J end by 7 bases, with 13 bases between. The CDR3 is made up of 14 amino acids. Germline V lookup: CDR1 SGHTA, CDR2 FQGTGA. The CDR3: CASSKTPENSPLHF. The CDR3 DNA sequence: TGTGCCAGCAGTAAAACTCCGGAGAATTCACCCCTCCACTTT. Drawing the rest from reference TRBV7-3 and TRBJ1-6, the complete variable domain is GAGVSQTPSNKVTEKGKYVELRCDPISGHTALYWYRQSLGQGPEFLIYFQGTGAADDSGLPNDRFFAVRPEGSVSTLKIQRTERGDSAVYLCASSKTPENSPLHFGNGTRLTVT.

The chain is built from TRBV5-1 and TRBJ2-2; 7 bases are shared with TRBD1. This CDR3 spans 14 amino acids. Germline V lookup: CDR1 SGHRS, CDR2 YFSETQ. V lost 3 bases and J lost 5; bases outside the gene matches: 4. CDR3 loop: CASSYTGETGELFF. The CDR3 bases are TGCGCCAGCAGCTATACAGGGGAGACCGGGGAGCTGTTTTTT.

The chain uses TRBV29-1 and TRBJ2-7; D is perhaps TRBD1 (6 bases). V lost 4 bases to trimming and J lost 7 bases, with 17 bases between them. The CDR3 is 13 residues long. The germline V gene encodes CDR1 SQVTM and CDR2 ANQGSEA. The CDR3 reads CSVAPGVGREQYF. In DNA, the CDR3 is TGCAGCGTTGCCCCAGGGGTGGGTAGGGAGCAGTACTTC.

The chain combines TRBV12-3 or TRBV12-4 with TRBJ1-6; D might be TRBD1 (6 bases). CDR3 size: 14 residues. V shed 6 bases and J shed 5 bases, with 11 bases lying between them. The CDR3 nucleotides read TGTGCCAGCAGGGACTCAGGGGATAATTCACCCCTCCACTTT. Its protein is CASRDSGDNSPLHF.

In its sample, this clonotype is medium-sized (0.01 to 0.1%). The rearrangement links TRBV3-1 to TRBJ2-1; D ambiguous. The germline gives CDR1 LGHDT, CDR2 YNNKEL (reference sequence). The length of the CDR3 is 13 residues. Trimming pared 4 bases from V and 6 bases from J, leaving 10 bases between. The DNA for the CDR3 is TGTGCCAGCAGCCCCCGCATGGGCAATGAGCAGTTCTTC. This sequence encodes CASSPRMGNEQFF.

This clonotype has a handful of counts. CDR3 coding DNA: TGTGCCAGCAGCTTAGGGGGACAGACGAACACTGAAGCTTTCTTT. This sequence encodes CASSLGGQTNTEAFF. The chain combines TRBV7-2 with TRBJ1-1, with 7 bases lining up with TRBD1. This CDR3 contains 15 residues. The J segment lost 1 base and the V segment lost 1 base, leaving 3 bases of the junction unmatched. The germline V gene has CDR1 SGHTA and CDR2 FQGNSA.